The 30 T cell receptor beta chains in this list originate from one sample, sequenced in a study of blood T cell repertoires in COVID-19. Data came from immunoSEQ multiplex PCR; TCRdb stores just in-frame clones and leaves some out. The table lists 170,000 or so clones, around 84% of them singletons. The source material was peripheral blood. Source of these receptors: a man aged 45 to 65 with active or convalescent COVID-19.

With respect to this clone: The sample contains more than one DNA sequence encoding this CDR3. The gene calls are TRBV18 and TRBJ2-7, with TRBD2 as a possible D gene (6 bases). This CDR3 spans 14 amino acids. V lost 2 bases, J lost 0 bases, and 8 bases lay in between. The germline gives CDR1 KGHSH, CDR2 LQKENI. CDR3 coding DNA: TGTGCCAGCTCACCAGGAGGGCTCTCCTACGAGCAGTACTTC. Protein: CASSPGGLSYEQYF.

The J gene is TRBJ2-3, the V gene TRBV5-1; D might be TRBD2 (5 bases). CDR1 is SGHRS and CDR2 is YFSETQ in the germline V gene. Trimming pared 0 bases from V and 6 bases from J, leaving 11 bases between. The CDR3 is 14 amino acids. CDR3 sequence: CASSLVAGWDTQYF. The CDR3 nucleotides are TGCGCCAGCAGCTTGGTTGCGGGTTGGGATACGCAGTATTTT. Full variable domain (missing parts from reference TRBV5-1 and TRBJ2-3): KAGVTQTPRYLIKTRGQQVTLSCSPISGHRSVSWYQQTPGQGLQFLFEYFSETQRNKGNFPGRFSGRQFSNSRSEMNVSTLELGDSALYLCASSLVAGWDTQYFGPGTRLTVL.

J is TRBJ1-2 and V is TRBV7-2; 10 bases are a match to TRBD1. The CDR3 is 15 amino acids. J gave up 5 bases and V 2 bases, and 5 bases lay outside the gene matches. Germline CDR1 reads SGHTA; CDR2 reads FQGNSA. CDR3 sequence: CASSLTDRGFYGYTF. The CDR3 region has the DNA TGTGCCAGCAGCTTAACGGACAGGGGGTTTTATGGCTACACCTTC.

The CDR3 DNA is TGTGCCAGCAACCCTGGCGGTTCACGGAGCGGCTACACCTTC. Translating gives CASNPGGSRSGYTF. V usage is TRBV28 and J usage is TRBJ1-2; D not certain. V lost 7 bases, J lost 8 bases, and 20 bases lay in between. This CDR3 is built from 14 residues. Per the germline V gene, CDR1 is MDHEN and CDR2 is SYDVKM.

The V and J genes are TRBV19 and TRBJ1-2, with D possibly TRBD1 on 5 matching bases. Trimming left V 5 bases short and J 0 bases short, with 22 bases between. Germline V CDR1 and CDR2: LNHDA, SQIVND (reference sequence). The CDR3 is made up of 18 amino acids. CDR3 in amino acids: CASSVTYPQVGANYGYTF. The CDR3 DNA is TGTGCCAGTAGTGTCACATACCCCCAAGTAGGGGCTAACTATGGCTACACCTTC.

This clone turned up a few times. This sequence joins TRBV5-1 and TRBJ2-1, with 7 bases identical to TRBD2. The CDR3 runs to 16 residues. Germline assignment: CDR1 SGHRS and CDR2 YFSETQ. V was clipped by 0 bases and J by 6 bases; unmatched bases: 9. CDR3 protein: CASSLGPLGGINEQFF. Written as DNA, the CDR3 is TGCGCCAGCAGCTTGGGACCTTTGGGGGGGATCAATGAGCAGTTCTTC. Full variable domain (outside the CDR3, taken from reference TRBV5-1 and TRBJ2-1): KAGVTQTPRYLIKTRGQQVTLSCSPISGHRSVSWYQQTPGQGLQFLFEYFSETQRNKGNFPGRFSGRQFSNSRSEMNVSTLELGDSALYLCASSLGPLGGINEQFFGPGTRLTVL.

The chain carries TRBV18 and TRBJ2-5; TRBD2 matches at 15 bases. After removal of 6 bases from V and 2 bases from J, the junction contained 4 bases not matched to a gene. There are 16 residues in the CDR3. Germline V gene sequence: CDR1 KGHSH, CDR2 LQKENI. The CDR3 here is CASSLGLAGGQETQYF. In DNA, the CDR3 is TGTGCCAGCTCTCTCGGACTAGCGGGAGGGCAAGAGACCCAGTACTTC.

This clone has a handful of counts. This rearrangement joins TRBV5-1 to TRBJ1-3; TRBD1 agrees at 9 bases. This CDR3 spans 16 amino acids. The germline V gene has CDR1 SGHRS and CDR2 YFSETQ. Trimming removed 6 bases from V and 0 bases from J; junction bases left unmatched: 7. The CDR3 nucleotides read TGCGCCAGCACACCGGGACAGGGATTCTCTGGAAACACCATATATTTT. It is translated as CASTPGQGFSGNTIYF.

This sequence joins TRBV28 and TRBJ1-2; 10 nucleotides agree with TRBD1. Germline values: CDR1 MDHEN, CDR2 SYDVKM. This CDR3 comprises 15 residues. V dropped 6 bases and J dropped 2; count of bases not matched to a gene: 6. CDR3 sequence (DNA): TGTGCCAGCAGCTCGACAGGGGGCTGGAACTATGGCTACACCTTC. The encoded protein is CASSSTGGWNYGYTF.

The chain couples TRBV12-3 or TRBV12-4 to TRBJ2-1; D is unclear. V dropped 4 bases and J dropped 8 bases, with 9 bases sitting between them. The CDR3 is 12 amino acids. CDR3 sequence (DNA): TGTGCCAGCAGTTCGCTAGTATATGAGCAGTTCTTC. Translation gives CASSSLVYEQFF.

In DNA form, the CDR3 reads TGTGCCAGCAGTTTATCGGGGACACCTAACGAGCAGTACTTC. It specifies CASSLSGTPNEQYF. J is TRBJ2-7 and V is TRBV28; D possibly corresponds to TRBD1 (6 bases). Germline V gives CDR1 MDHEN, CDR2 SYDVKM. V was clipped by 1 base and J by 5 bases, with 12 bases between them. This CDR3 spans 14 amino acids. Based on the CDR3 plus reference TRBV28 and TRBJ2-7, the full variable domain is DVKVTQSSRYLVKRTGEKVFLECVQDMDHENMFWYRQDPGLGLRLIYFSYDVKMKEKGDIPEGYSVSREKKERFSLILESASTNQTSMYLCASSLSGTPNEQYFGPGTRLTVT.

The chain carries TRBV19 and TRBJ1-1; D remains unclear. V shed 1 base and J shed 0 bases, with 6 bases lying between them. Germline V gives CDR1 LNHDA, CDR2 SQIVND (reference sequence). The CDR3 sequence is 14 residues long. CDR3: CASSIGTLNTEAFF. DNA for the CDR3: TGTGCCAGTAGTATAGGCACACTGAACACTGAAGCTTTCTTT.

In this sample, this clone turned up a few times. This chain uses TRBV5-1 with TRBJ2-7, with 7 bases lining up with TRBD1. Germline values: CDR1 SGHRS, CDR2 YFSETQ. The CDR3 is made up of 16 amino acids. Losses at the gene ends were 2 bases for V and 4 bases for J; bases not matched to a gene: 12. The DNA of the CDR3 is TGCGCCAGCAGCTTCTCCCGACAGGGCTGGTCATACGAGCAGTACTTC. It yields the protein CASSFSRQGWSYEQYF. Looking up the rest from reference TRBV5-1 and TRBJ2-7 gives the full variable domain: KAGVTQTPRYLIKTRGQQVTLSCSPISGHRSVSWYQQTPGQGLQFLFEYFSETQRNKGNFPGRFSGRQFSNSRSEMNVSTLELGDSALYLCASSFSRQGWSYEQYFGPGTRLTVT.

The chain is built from TRBV24-1 and TRBJ2-2; D possibly corresponds to TRBD2 (6 bases). Germline V gene lookup returns CDR1 KGHDR and CDR2 SFDVKD. The CDR3 length is 17 residues. The ends were cut back, 3 bases at V and 1 base at J, with 14 bases in the middle. This CDR3 is CATSDPPGVRNTGELFF. The CDR3 DNA reads TGTGCCACCAGTGATCCCCCGGGAGTACGGAACACCGGGGAGCTGTTTTTT.

There are a few counts of this clone. The genes are TRBV4-2 and TRBJ2-5; 7 nucleotides agree with TRBD1. This CDR3 region has 15 residues. Germline V gives CDR1 LGHNA, CDR2 YNFKEQ. V lost 0 bases and J lost 5; bases outside the gene matches: 6. Written as DNA, the CDR3 is TGTGCCAGCAGCCAAGAGGCCAGGGGGATGGAGACCCAGTACTTC. Protein sequence: CASSQEARGMETQYF.

The chain is built from TRBV11-1 and TRBJ2-3; D is uncertain. The CDR3 is 15 residues long. CDR1 is SGHAT, CDR2 FQDESV, per germline (reference sequence). Trimming stripped 1 base from V and 0 bases from J, with 8 bases between. The CDR3 loop is CASSLGQISTDTQYF. The DNA for the CDR3 is TGTGCCAGCAGCTTAGGGCAGATTAGCACAGATACGCAGTATTTT.

This clone was detected once. V gene TRBV4-3 combines with J gene TRBJ2-5; 8 bases are a match to TRBD2. The trim removed 0 bases at V and 2 bases at J, leaving 5 bases unmatched. CDR3 length: 16 residues. Germline V gene sequence: CDR1 LGHNA, CDR2 YSLEER. The CDR3 loop is CASSQDISGGQETQYF. Written as DNA, the CDR3 is TGCGCCAGCAGCCAAGATATATCGGGAGGGCAAGAGACCCAGTACTTC.

As concerns this clone: It is unclear where the CDR3 begins or ends on the DNA, so no DNA is shown, and the CDR3 is as TCRdb lists it. The chain employs TRBV6-6 and TRBJ1-1; the table's D call, TRBD1, has no DNA check behind it. The CDR3 adds up to 15 amino acids, both ends counted. CDR1 and CDR2 (germline): MNHNY, SVGAGI (reference sequence). This CDR3 is CASSSSTGANTEAFF.

The chain couples TRBV19 to TRBJ1-1; 10 nucleotides align to TRBD1. The CDR3 has 13 amino acids. V was pared by 10 bases and J by 1 base, with 3 bases of the junction left unmatched. The germline CDR1 and CDR2 sequences are LNHDA and SQIVND (reference sequence). CDR3 sequence: CATRQGANTEAFF. The DNA for the CDR3 is TGTGCCACCCGACAGGGGGCGAACACTGAAGCTTTCTTT.

The chain couples TRBV9 to TRBJ1-1; D might be TRBD1 (6 bases). The germline gives CDR1 SGDLS, CDR2 YYNGEE. The CDR3 consists of 12 residues. V dropped 4 bases and J dropped 10 bases, with 14 bases sitting between them. CDR3 in amino acids: CASSPHDRTAFF. CDR3 bases: TGTGCCAGCAGCCCCCACGACAGGACAGCTTTCTTT.

The chain combines TRBV6-5 with TRBJ2-7, with a possible D match to TRBD1 (5 bases). Trimming left V 6 bases short and J 5 bases short, with 17 bases between. There are 14 residues in the CDR3. CDR1 is MNHEY, CDR2 SVGAGI, per germline. CDR3 nucleotides: TGTGCCAGCAGAACGCAGGGATTTGTCGACGAGCAGTACTTC. As protein: CASRTQGFVDEQYF.

This rearrangement joins TRBV6-2 or TRBV6-3 to TRBJ2-7; D is undetermined. Trimming took 3 bases from V and 6 from J, leaving 9 bases between them. Germline-derived CDR1 and CDR2 are MNHEY and SVGEGT. The CDR3 is made up of 12 amino acids. CDR3 coding DNA: TGTGCCAGCAGTTATAGACTTTTCGAGCAGTACTTC. This translates into CASSYRLFEQYF.

This clone was picked up one time. The rearrangement links TRBV6-5 to TRBJ1-3; TRBD1 agrees at 12 bases. The CDR3 is 15 residues long. V gave up 5 bases and J gave up 4 bases; unmatched junction bases: 3. CDR1 is MNHEY and CDR2 is SVGAGI in the germline V gene. CDR3 DNA: TGTGCCAGCAGTAGGGACAGGGGGCTCGGAAACACCATATATTTT. Its translation is CASSRDRGLGNTIYF.

J is TRBJ2-2 and V is TRBV30; 7 bases are a match to TRBD2. Germline V gives CDR1 GTSNPN, CDR2 SVGIG (reference sequence). The CDR3 totals 15 residues. The ends lost 2 bases at V and 1 base at J; junction bases unmatched: 4. The CDR3 region is CAWSLAGLNTGELFF. CDR3 DNA sequence: TGTGCCTGGAGTTTAGCGGGCCTGAACACCGGGGAGCTGTTTTTT.

Details on this clone: At one end, the junction sequence differs from germline, possibly due to a read error. The J gene is TRBJ2-3, the V gene TRBV7-7; 7 bases fit TRBD2. This CDR3 comprises 14 residues. Looked up from germline, CDR1 is SSHAT and CDR2 is FNYEAQ (reference sequence). Here the CDR3 DNA reads TGTGCTAGCAGCTTAGGTGGGGGGGATGATACGCAGTATTTT. Translated: CASSLGGGDDTQYF.

The sample holds one count of this clone. The chain carries TRBV6-6 and TRBJ1-1, with D tentatively TRBD1 (6 bases). CDR3 length: 16 amino acids. Trimming shortened V by 2 bases and J by 4 bases, and 17 bases separated the two germline ends. Germline values: CDR1 MNHNY, CDR2 SVGAGI (reference sequence). Here the CDR3 DNA reads TGTGCCAGCAGTTACCCTTTCGACCGAGGGGGCACTGAAGCTTTCTTT. Amino acid sequence: CASSYPFDRGGTEAFF.

The V and J genes are TRBV29-1 and TRBJ2-4, with D maybe TRBD2 (5 bases). Looked up from germline, CDR1 is SQVTM and CDR2 is ANQGSEA. V was cut by 6 bases and J by 0 bases, with 12 bases left in between. The CDR3 consists of 14 residues. CDR3 nucleotides: TGCAGCGTCATAGCGTCGCTAGCCAAAAACATTCAGTACTTC. Its protein is CSVIASLAKNIQYF.

The J gene is TRBJ1-2, the V gene TRBV24-1, with 8 bases lining up with TRBD1. Trimming cost V 6 bases and J 4 bases; bases outside gene matches: 9. CDR1 is KGHDR and CDR2 is SFDVKD in the germline V gene. The CDR3 is 15 residues long. CDR3 nucleotides: TGTGCCACCAGTCCCTCAGGGACAGGTGGCTATGGCTACACCTTC. The encoded protein is CATSPSGTGGYGYTF.

This chain uses TRBV7-2 with TRBJ2-7; 9 nucleotides agree with TRBD2. This CDR3 is 15 amino acids long. Germline V lookup: CDR1 SGHTA, CDR2 FQGNSA. Germline trimming cut 2 bases from V and 2 bases from J; bases unmatched to any gene: 4. Here the CDR3 reads CASSLPRGGTYEQYF. The CDR3 DNA reads TGTGCCAGCAGCTTACCGCGGGGGGGGACCTACGAGCAGTACTTC.

The genes are TRBV6-1 and TRBJ1-5; D not certain. CDR1 MNHNS and CDR2 SASEGT come from the germline V gene. The CDR3 is 14 residues long. V was shortened by 0 bases and J by 0 bases, with 3 bases between the two germline ends. The DNA for the CDR3 is TGTGCCAGCAGTGAAGCGTATAGCAATCAGCCCCAGCATTTT. This codes for CASSEAYSNQPQHF.